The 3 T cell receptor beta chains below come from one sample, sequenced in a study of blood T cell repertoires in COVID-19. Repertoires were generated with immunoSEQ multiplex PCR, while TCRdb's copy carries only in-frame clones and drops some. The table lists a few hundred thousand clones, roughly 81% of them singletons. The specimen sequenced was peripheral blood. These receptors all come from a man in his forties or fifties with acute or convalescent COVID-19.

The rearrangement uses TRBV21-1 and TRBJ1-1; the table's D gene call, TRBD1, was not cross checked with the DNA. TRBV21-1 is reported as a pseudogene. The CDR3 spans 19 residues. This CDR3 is CASSKEREGQGIEDTEAFF. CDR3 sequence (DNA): TGTGCCAGCAGCAAAGAGAGGGAGGGACAGGGAATCGAAGACACTGAAGCTTTCTTT.

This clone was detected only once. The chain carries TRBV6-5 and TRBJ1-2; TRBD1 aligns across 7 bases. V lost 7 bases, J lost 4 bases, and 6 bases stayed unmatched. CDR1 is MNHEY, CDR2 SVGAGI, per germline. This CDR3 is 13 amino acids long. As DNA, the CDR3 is TGTGCCAGCACCCCGGGGACAGCCTATGGCTACACCTTC. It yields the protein CASTPGTAYGYTF.

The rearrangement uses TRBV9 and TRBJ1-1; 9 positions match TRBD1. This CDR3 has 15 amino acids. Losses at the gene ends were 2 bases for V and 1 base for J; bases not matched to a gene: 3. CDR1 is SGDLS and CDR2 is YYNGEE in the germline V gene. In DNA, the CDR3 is TGTGCCAGCAGCGTTTGGACAGGGGCGAACACTGAAGCTTTCTTT. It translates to CASSVWTGANTEAFF.